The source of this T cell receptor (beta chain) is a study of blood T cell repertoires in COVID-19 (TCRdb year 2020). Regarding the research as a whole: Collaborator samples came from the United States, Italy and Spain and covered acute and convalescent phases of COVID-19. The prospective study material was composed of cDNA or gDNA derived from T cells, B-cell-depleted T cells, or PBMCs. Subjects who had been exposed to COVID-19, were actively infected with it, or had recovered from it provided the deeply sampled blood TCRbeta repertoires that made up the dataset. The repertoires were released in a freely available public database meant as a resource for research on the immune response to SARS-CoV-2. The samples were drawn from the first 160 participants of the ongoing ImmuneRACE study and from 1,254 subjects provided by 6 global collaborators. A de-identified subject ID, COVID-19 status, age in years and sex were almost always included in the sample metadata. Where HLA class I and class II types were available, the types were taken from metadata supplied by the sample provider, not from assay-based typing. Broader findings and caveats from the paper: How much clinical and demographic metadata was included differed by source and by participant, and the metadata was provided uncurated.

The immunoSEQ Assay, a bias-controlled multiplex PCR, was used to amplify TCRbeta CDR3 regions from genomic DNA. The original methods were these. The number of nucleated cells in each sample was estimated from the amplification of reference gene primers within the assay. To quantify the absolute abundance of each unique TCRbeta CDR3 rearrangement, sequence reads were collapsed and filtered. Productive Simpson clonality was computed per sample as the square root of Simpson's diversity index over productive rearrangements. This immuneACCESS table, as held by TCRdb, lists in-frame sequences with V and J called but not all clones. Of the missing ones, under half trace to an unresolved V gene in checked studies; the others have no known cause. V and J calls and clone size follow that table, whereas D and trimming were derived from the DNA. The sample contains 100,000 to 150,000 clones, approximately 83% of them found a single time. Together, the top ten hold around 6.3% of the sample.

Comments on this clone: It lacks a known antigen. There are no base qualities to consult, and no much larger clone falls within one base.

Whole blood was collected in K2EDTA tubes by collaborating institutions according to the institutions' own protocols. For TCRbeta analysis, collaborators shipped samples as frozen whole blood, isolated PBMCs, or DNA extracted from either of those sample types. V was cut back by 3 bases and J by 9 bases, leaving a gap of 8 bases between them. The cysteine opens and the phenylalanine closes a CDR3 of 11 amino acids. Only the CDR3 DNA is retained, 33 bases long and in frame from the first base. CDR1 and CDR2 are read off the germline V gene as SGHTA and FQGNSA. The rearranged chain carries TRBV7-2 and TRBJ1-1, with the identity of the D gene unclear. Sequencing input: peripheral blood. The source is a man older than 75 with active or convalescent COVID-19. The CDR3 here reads CASSFGPKAFF. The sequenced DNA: TGTGCCAGCAGCTTCGGTCCTAAAGCTTTCTTT.